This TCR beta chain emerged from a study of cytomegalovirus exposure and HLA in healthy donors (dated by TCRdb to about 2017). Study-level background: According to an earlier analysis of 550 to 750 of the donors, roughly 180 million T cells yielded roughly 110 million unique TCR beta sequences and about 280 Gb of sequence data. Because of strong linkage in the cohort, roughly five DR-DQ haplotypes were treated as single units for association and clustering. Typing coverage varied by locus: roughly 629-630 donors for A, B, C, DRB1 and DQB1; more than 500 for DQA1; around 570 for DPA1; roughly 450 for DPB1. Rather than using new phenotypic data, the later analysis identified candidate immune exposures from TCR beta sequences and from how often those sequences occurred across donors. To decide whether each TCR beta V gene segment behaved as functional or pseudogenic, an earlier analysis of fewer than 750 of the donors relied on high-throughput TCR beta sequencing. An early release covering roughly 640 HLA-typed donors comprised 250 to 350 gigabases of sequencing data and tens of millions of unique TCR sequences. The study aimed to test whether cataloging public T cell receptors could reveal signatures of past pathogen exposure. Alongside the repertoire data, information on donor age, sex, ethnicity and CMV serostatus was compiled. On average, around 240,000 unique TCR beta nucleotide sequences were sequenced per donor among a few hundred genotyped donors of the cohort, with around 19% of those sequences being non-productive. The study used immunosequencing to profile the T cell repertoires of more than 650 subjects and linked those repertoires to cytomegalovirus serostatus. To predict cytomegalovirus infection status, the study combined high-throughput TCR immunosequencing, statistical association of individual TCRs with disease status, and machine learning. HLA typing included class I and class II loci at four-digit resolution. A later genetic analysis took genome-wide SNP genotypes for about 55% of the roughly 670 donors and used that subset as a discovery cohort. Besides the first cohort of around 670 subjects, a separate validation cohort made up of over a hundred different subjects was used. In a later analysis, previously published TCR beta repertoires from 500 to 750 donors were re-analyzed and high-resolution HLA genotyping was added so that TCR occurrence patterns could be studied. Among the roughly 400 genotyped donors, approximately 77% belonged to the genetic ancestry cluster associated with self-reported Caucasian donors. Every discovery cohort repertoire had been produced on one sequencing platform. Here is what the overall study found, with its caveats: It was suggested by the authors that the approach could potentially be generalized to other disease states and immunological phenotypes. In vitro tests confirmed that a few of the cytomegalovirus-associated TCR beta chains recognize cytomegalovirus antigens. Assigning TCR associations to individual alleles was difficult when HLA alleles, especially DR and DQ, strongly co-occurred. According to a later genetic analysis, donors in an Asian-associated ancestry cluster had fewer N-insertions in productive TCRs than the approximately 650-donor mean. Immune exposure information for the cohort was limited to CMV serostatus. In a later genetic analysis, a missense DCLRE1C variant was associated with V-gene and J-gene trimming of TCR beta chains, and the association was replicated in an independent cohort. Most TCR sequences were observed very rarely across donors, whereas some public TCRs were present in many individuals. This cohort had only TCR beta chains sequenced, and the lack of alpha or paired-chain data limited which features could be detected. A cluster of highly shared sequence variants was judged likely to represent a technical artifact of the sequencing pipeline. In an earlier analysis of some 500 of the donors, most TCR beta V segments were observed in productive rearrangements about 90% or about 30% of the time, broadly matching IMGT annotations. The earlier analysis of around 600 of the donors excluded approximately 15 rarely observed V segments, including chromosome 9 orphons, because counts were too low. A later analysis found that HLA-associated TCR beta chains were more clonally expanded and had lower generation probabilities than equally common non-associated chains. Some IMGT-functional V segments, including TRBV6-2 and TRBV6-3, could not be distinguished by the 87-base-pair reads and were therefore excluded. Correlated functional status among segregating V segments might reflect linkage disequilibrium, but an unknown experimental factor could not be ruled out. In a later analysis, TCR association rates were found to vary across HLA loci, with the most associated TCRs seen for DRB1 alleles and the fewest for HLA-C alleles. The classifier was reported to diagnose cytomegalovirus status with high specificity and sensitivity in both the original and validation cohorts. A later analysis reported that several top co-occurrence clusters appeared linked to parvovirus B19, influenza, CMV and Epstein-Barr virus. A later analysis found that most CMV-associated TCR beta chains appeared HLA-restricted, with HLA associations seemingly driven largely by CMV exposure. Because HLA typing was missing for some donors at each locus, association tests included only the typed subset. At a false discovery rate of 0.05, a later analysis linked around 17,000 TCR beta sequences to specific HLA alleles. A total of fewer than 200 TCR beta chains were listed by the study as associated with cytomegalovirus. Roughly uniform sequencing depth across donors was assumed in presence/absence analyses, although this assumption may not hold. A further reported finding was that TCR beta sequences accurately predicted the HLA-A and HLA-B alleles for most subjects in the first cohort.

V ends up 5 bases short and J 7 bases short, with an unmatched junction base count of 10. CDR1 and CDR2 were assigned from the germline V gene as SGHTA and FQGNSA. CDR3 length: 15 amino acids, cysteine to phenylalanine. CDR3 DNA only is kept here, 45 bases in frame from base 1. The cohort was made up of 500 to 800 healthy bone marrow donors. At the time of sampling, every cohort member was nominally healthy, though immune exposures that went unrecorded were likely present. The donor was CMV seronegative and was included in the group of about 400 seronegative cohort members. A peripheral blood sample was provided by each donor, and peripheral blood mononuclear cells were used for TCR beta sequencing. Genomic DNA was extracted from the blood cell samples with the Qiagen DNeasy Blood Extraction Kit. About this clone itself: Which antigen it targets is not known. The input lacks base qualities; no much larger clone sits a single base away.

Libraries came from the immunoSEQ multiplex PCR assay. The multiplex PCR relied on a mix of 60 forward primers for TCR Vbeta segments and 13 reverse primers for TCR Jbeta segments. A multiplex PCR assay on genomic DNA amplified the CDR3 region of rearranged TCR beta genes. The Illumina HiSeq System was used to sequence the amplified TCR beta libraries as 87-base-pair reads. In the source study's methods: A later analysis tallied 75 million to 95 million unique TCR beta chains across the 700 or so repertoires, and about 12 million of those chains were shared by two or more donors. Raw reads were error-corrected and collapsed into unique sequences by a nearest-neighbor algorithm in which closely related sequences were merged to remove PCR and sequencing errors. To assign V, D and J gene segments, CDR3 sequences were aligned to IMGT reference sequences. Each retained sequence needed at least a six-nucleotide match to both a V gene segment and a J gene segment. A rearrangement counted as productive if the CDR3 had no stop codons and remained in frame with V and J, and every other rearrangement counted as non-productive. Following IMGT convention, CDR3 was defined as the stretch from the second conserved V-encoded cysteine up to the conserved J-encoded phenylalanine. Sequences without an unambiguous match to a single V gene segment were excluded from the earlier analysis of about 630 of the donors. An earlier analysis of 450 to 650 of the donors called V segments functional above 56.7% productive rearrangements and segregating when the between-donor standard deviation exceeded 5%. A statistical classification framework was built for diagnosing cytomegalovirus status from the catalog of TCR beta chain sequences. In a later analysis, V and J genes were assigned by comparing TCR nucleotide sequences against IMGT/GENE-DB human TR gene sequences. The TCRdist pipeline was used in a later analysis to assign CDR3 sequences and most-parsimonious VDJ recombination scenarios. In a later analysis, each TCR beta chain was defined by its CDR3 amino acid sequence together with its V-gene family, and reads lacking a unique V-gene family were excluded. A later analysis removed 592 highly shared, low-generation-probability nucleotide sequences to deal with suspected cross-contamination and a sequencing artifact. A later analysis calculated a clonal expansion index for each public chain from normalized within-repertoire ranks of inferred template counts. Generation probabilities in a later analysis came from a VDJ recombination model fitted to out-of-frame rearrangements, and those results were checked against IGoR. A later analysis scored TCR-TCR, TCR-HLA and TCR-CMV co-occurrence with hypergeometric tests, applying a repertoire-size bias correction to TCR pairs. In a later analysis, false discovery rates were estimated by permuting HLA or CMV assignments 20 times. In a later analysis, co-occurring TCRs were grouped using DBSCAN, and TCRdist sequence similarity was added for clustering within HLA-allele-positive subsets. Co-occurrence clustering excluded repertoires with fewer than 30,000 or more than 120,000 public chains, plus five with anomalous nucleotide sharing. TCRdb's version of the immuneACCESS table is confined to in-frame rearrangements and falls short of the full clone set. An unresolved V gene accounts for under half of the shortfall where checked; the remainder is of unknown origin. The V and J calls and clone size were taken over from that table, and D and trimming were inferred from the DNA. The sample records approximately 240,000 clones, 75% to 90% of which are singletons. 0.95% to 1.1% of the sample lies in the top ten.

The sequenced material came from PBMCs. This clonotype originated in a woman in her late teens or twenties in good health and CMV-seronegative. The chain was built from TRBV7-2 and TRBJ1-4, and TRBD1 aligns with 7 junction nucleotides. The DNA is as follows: TGTGCCAGCAGCGAAAACAGGGGTCTGGGTGAAAAACTGTTTTTT. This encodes CASSENRGLGEKLFF.